The clone carrying this T cell receptor beta chain has a count of ten or more. Its antigen is not known. The data are from a study of blood T cells in healthy people across ages. Study-level points and caveats: TCR beta diversity, measured per million T cells, fell in a roughly linear way with age.

Through a sample-barcoded 5' primer and a J-beta primer mix, a second PCR was run for roughly 6 to 12 cycles. TCRdb recomputed calls from the 5' RACE reads with MiXCR, one row per CDR3 protein. The data hold around 650,000 distinct CDR3 sequences, with roughly 32% observed a single time. The CDR3 runs to 14 residues. Germline V CDR1 and CDR2: DFQATT, SNEGSKA (reference sequence). The J segment lost 4 bases and the V segment lost 3 bases, leaving 6 bases of the junction unmatched. With each sample, at least 5 micrograms of total RNA were extracted. This receptor was identified in a woman of 80 years or more in good health. This rearrangement joins TRBV20-1 to TRBJ2-1; 7 bases match TRBD2. What was sequenced was blood. CDR3 residues: CSASPRLAYNEQFF. The CDR3 DNA is TGCAGTGCTAGTCCTCGACTAGCTTACAATGAGCAGTTCTTC.